These 30 T cell receptor beta chains were all obtained from the same sample, sequenced in a study of blood T cell repertoires in COVID-19. Using immunoSEQ multiplex PCR, the repertoire was profiled, and TCRdb retains in-frame clones only, with some absent. Of about 180,000 clones detected, roughly 77% appear once; the ten largest clones hold around 6.3%. Sequenced material: peripheral blood. All receptors come from a man aged 70 or older with active or convalescent COVID-19.

The V and J genes are TRBV7-2 and TRBJ2-1, with D unclear. CDR3 length: 14 residues. V lost 5 bases and J 0 bases, leaving 8 bases between the germline ends. From germline, CDR1 is SGHTA and CDR2 FQGNSA. CDR3 amino acids: CASSPRHSYNEQFF. The CDR3 DNA is TGTGCCAGCAGCCCCCGACACTCCTACAATGAGCAGTTCTTC.

The rearrangement uses TRBV4-3 and TRBJ1-3; possibly TRBD1 for D (6 bases). CDR3 length: 15 residues. Looked up from germline, CDR1 is LGHNA and CDR2 is YSLEER. V gave up 4 bases and J gave up 0 bases, with 10 bases separating them. CDR3 nucleotides: TGCGCCAGCAGCCGACTACAGGGCTCTGGAAACACCATATATTTT. Translating it yields CASSRLQGSGNTIYF.

This clone was seen just once. The chain recombines TRBV4-1 with TRBJ1-2; D is uncertain. CDR3 length: 15 residues. V was cut by 2 bases and J by 3 bases, with 13 bases left in between. Germline CDR1 is MGHRA and CDR2 is YSYEKL. The CDR3 here is CASSQIRGLDYGYTF. The CDR3 bases are TGCGCCAGCAGCCAAATCCGGGGTTTAGACTATGGCTACACCTTC.

This clone was seen only once. This chain links TRBV4-3 with TRBJ2-3; 11 bases are a match to TRBD2. CDR3 length: 19 residues. V shed 1 base and J 0 bases; nucleotides not matched to a gene: 9. Germline V CDR1 and CDR2: LGHNA, YSLEER. Here the CDR3 DNA reads TGCGCCAGCAGCCAAGCGGCTAGCGGGGGGATGGCTAGCACAGATACGCAGTATTTT. Residues: CASSQAASGGMASTDTQYF.

The chain uses TRBV30 and TRBJ1-2, with D tentatively TRBD1 (5 bases). Germline V gene lookup returns CDR1 GTSNPN and CDR2 SVGIG (reference sequence). CDR3 length: 14 residues. Trimming pared 6 bases from V and 2 bases from J, leaving 16 bases between. The CDR3 coding sequence is TGTGCCTGCCACCGGACACCATCCAACTATGGCTACACCTTC. Encoded protein: CACHRTPSNYGYTF.

This clone was detected once. The J gene is TRBJ2-2, the V gene TRBV5-8; D may be TRBD1 (6 bases). This CDR3 spans 15 amino acids. Germline-derived CDR1 and CDR2 are SGHTS and YDEGEE. Trimming cost V 5 bases and J 2 bases, with 13 bases left between them. The CDR3 coding sequence is TGTGCCAGCAGTCGAGGACAGATTAACACCGGGGAGCTGTTTTTT. Protein product: CASSRGQINTGELFF. The full variable domain, with the rest looked up from reference TRBV5-8 and TRBJ2-2, is EAGVTQSPTHLIKTRGQQATLRCSPISGHTSVYWYQQALGLGLQFLLWYDEGEERNRGNFPPRFSGRQFPNYSSELNVNALELEDSALYLCASSRGQINTGELFFGEGSRLTVL.

In DNA, the CDR3 is TGTGCCAGCAGCACTTACACAGCAGGGACTGAAGCTTTCTTT. It is translated as CASSTYTAGTEAFF. This chain uses TRBV7-2 with TRBJ1-1; TRBD1 might be the D (5 bases). The CDR3 length is 14 residues. V was trimmed by 5 bases and J by 5 bases, leaving 15 bases between them. The germline V gene has CDR1 SGHTA and CDR2 FQGNSA.

The chain carries TRBV6-5 and TRBJ2-7; TRBD2 agrees at 9 bases. CDR3 length equals 15 residues. Germline CDR1 MNHEY, CDR2 SVGAGI. After removal of 6 bases from V and 4 bases from J, the junction contained 10 bases not matched to a gene. As DNA, the CDR3 is TGTGCCAGCAGGGTGTACTGGACTAGCGAGTACGAGCAGTACTTC. Protein product: CASRVYWTSEYEQYF.

The CDR3 nucleotides read TGTGCCAGCTCTATACGGGCAGGGGGACAGACTGAAGCTTTCTTT. Translation gives CASSIRAGGQTEAFF. V is TRBV19 and J is TRBJ1-1; 7 bases line up with TRBD1. The length of the CDR3 is 15 residues. Germline-derived CDR1 and CDR2 are LNHDA and SQIVND (reference sequence). Trimming cost V 9 bases and J 5 bases; bases outside gene matches: 15. Together with reference TRBV19 and TRBJ1-1, the CDR3 gives the full variable domain: DGGITQSPKYLFRKEGQNVTLSCEQNLNHDAMYWYRQDPGQGLRLIYYSQIVNDFQKGDIAEGYSVSREKKESFPLTVTSAQKNPTAFYLCASSIRAGGQTEAFFGQGTRLTVV.

The chain joins TRBV30 to TRBJ2-3; D remains ambiguous. The CDR3 totals 13 residues. Deletions cut 0 bases from V and 2 bases from J, with 6 bases between. In germline, CDR1 is GTSNPN, CDR2 SVGIG (reference sequence). The CDR3 coding sequence is TGTGCCTGGAGTGTACGGTCCACAGATACGCAGTATTTT. Protein sequence: CAWSVRSTDTQYF.

V gene TRBV5-1 combines with J gene TRBJ2-3, with TRBD2 identical over 13 bases. CDR3 length: 17 residues. Germline assignment: CDR1 SGHRS and CDR2 YFSETQ. V shed 4 bases, J shed 2 bases, and the junction held 7 bases outside the gene matches. The CDR3 sequence: CASSASGTSGVTDTQYF. The CDR3 bases are TGCGCCAGCAGCGCTTCCGGGACTAGCGGGGTCACAGATACGCAGTATTTT.

This clone was detected once. The chain couples TRBV5-6 to TRBJ1-6, with 12 bases lining up with TRBD1. This CDR3 region has 15 residues. V was clipped by 4 bases and J by 10 bases; unmatched bases: 6. Germline assignment: CDR1 SGHDT and CDR2 YYEEEE. This chain's CDR3 is CASSDAGTGGSPLHF. The CDR3 DNA reads as TGTGCCAGCAGCGACGCCGGGACAGGGGGCTCACCCCTCCACTTT.

A few counts support this clone. The rearrangement uses TRBV20-1 and TRBJ2-5; no clear D. Trimming stripped 5 bases from V and 5 bases from J, with 9 bases between. The CDR3 runs 11 residues. CDR1 and CDR2 from the germline V gene are DFQATT and SNEGSKA (reference sequence). CDR3 coding DNA: TGCAGTGCTGCAAACCGGGAGACCCAGTACTTC. This translates into CSAANRETQYF.

The chain carries TRBV19 and TRBJ1-4; D gene ambiguous. The germline V and J ends were trimmed by 8 bases and 8 bases, with 6 bases remaining between them. The CDR3 is 10 amino acids. Per the germline V gene, CDR1 is LNHDA and CDR2 is SQIVND (reference sequence). The CDR3 spells CASASEKLFF. CDR3 DNA: TGTGCCAGTGCGTCGGAAAAACTGTTTTTT.

The sample holds a few counts of this clone. The chain couples TRBV10-1 to TRBJ2-2, with D possibly matching TRBD2 (5 bases). Per germline, CDR1 WNHNN and CDR2 SYGVQD (reference sequence). This CDR3 region has 15 residues. V was cut by 3 bases and J by 5 bases, with 13 bases left in between. The DNA for the CDR3 is TGCGCCAGCAGTGAAGTGAGGGCCGGGACCGGGGAGCTGTTTTTT. Protein: CASSEVRAGTGELFF.

This clone occurred once. The rearrangement uses TRBV5-1 and TRBJ2-5, with 9 bases identical to TRBD2. The germline CDR1 and CDR2 sequences are SGHRS and YFSETQ. CDR3 length equals 15 residues. The J segment lost 2 bases and the V segment lost 1 base, leaving 3 bases of the junction unmatched. CDR3 DNA sequence: TGCGCCAGCAGCTTGTCCCTAGCGGGACAAGAGACCCAGTACTTC. Translation gives CASSLSLAGQETQYF.

This chain joins TRBV27 and TRBJ2-7; 7 nucleotides align to TRBD2. The junction had 9 bases not matched to a gene; V was cut back by 5 bases and J by 5 bases. The CDR3 consists of 14 residues. Germline CDR1 is MNHEY and CDR2 is SMNVEV (reference sequence). The CDR3, as DNA: TGTGCCAGCAGTAATAGGGCTGGGAGGGACGAGCAGTACTTC. Translating it yields CASSNRAGRDEQYF.

This chain links TRBV30 with TRBJ2-5, with 11 positions matching TRBD2. The CDR3 loop spans 15 amino acids. Unmatched junction bases numbered 4, after V lost 0 bases and J lost 4 bases. The germline gives CDR1 GTSNPN, CDR2 SVGIG (reference sequence). The CDR3 reads CAWSVSSGRRETQYF. In DNA, the CDR3 is TGTGCCTGGAGTGTATCTAGCGGGAGGAGAGAGACCCAGTACTTC.

The count of this clone is one. V and J are TRBV5-4 and TRBJ1-2; the D gene is possibly TRBD1 (6 bases). Germline values: CDR1 SGHNT, CDR2 YYREEE (reference sequence). The CDR3 extends over 16 amino acids. With 4 bases removed from V and 7 bases from J, the gap between germline ends came to 23 bases. In DNA, the CDR3 is TGTGCCAGCAGCCCCCGGAACCCAAGGGGGATCGGTGGCTACACCTTC. Protein sequence: CASSPRNPRGIGGYTF.

CDR3 sequence (DNA): TGCGCCAGCAGCTTGTGGTCTCGAAGCGGCACTGAAGCTTTCTTT. Amino acid sequence: CASSLWSRSGTEAFF. The chain carries TRBV5-1 and TRBJ1-1; D unresolved. The CDR3 totals 15 residues. The V and J ends lost 1 base and 4 bases respectively, with 14 bases between them. The germline V gene encodes CDR1 SGHRS and CDR2 YFSETQ. Full variable domain (remainder filled in from reference TRBV5-1 and TRBJ1-1): KAGVTQTPRYLIKTRGQQVTLSCSPISGHRSVSWYQQTPGQGLQFLFEYFSETQRNKGNFPGRFSGRQFSNSRSEMNVSTLELGDSALYLCASSLWSRSGTEAFFGQGTRLTVV.

This clone was found a few times. This rearrangement joins TRBV5-5 to TRBJ1-2, with unresolved D. V was shortened by 0 bases and J by 3 bases, with 12 bases between the two germline ends. The CDR3 spans 15 residues. Germline V lookup: CDR1 SGHKS, CDR2 YYEKEE (reference sequence). In nucleotides, the CDR3 is TGTGCCAGCAGCTTGGCCTCGGGTTCCCACTATGGCTACACCTTC. Protein: CASSLASGSHYGYTF.

A word on this clone: This specimen includes other DNA sequences encoding the same CDR3. J is TRBJ1-1 and V is TRBV6-5; 9 positions match TRBD1. The CDR3 totals 14 residues. V was pared by 6 bases and J by 3 bases, with 5 bases of the junction left unmatched. The germline V gene encodes CDR1 MNHEY and CDR2 SVGAGI. For the CDR3, the DNA is TGTGCCAGCAGCCCGGGACAGGGCCACACTGAAGCTTTCTTT. Its protein is CASSPGQGHTEAFF.

This chain links TRBV6-5 with TRBJ2-5, with 10 bases identical to TRBD1. This CDR3 spans 13 amino acids. Germline CDR1 and CDR2: MNHEY and SVGAGI. V gave up 8 bases and J gave up 4 bases; unmatched junction bases: 4. CDR3 sequence (DNA): TGTGCCAGCGGCGGACAGGGGGGAGAGACCCAGTACTTC. As protein: CASGGQGGETQYF.

This chain connects TRBV18 to TRBJ2-7; D unresolved. The CDR3 totals 14 residues. The V gene lost 6 bases and the J gene lost 0 bases, with 12 bases spanning the gap. Germline V CDR1 and CDR2: KGHSH, LQKENI. The CDR3 DNA reads as TGTGCCAGCTCCCCAACACCCGACTCCTACGAGCAGTACTTC. Amino acid sequence: CASSPTPDSYEQYF.

This rearrangement joins TRBV6-1 to TRBJ1-2; no clear D gene. Germline values: CDR1 MNHNS, CDR2 SASEGT. This CDR3 has 16 amino acids. The ends were cut back, 3 bases at V and 4 bases at J, with 18 bases in the middle. The chain's CDR3 is CASSENHGSIGYGYTF. For the CDR3, the DNA is TGTGCCAGCAGTGAGAATCATGGCTCGATTGGCTATGGCTACACCTTC.

The chain carries TRBV30 and TRBJ1-2, with TRBD1 identical over 10 bases. Trimming took 6 bases from V and 8 from J; bases not matched to a gene: 3. The CDR3 loop spans 11 amino acids. CDR1 and CDR2 from the germline V gene are GTSNPN and SVGIG (reference sequence). CDR3 protein: CACGTGEGYTF. Written as DNA, the CDR3 is TGTGCCTGTGGGACAGGGGAAGGCTACACCTTC.

This chain links TRBV14 with TRBJ2-1; the D is unclear. The CDR3 spans 13 residues. CDR1 and CDR2 (germline): SGHDN, FVKESK. V was clipped by 2 bases and J by 10 bases, with 12 bases between them. For the CDR3, the DNA is TGTGCCAGCAGCCAACTAGACTCAAAAGAGCAGTTCTTC. Translation gives CASSQLDSKEQFF.

The chain carries TRBV5-1 and TRBJ2-7, with 10 bases aligning to TRBD2. CDR1 and CDR2 (germline): SGHRS, YFSETQ. V shed 0 bases and J 5 bases; nucleotides not matched to a gene: 5. The CDR3 spans 15 residues. The chain's CDR3 is CASSLGLAGVNEQYF. The DNA of the CDR3 is TGCGCCAGCAGCTTGGGGCTAGCGGGAGTTAACGAGCAGTACTTC.

J is TRBJ2-7 and V is TRBV12-3 or TRBV12-4; 8 nucleotides match TRBD1. V trimming: 3 bases; J trimming: 4 bases; junction bases outside the gene matches: 2. The CDR3 contains 13 residues. CDR3 nucleotides: TGTGCCAGCAGTTTTAGGACAGGGTACGAGCAGTACTTC. It yields the protein CASSFRTGYEQYF.

This chain uses TRBV7-9 with TRBJ2-3; 9 nucleotides match TRBD2. CDR3 length equals 15 residues. Germline CDR1 is SEHNR and CDR2 is FQNEAQ (reference sequence). The junction had 3 bases not matched to a gene; V was cut back by 3 bases and J by 2 bases. CDR3 in DNA: TGTGCCAGCAGCTTCCCGGGACTAGCCACAGATACGCAGTATTTT. Its protein product is CASSFPGLATDTQYF.